The clone carrying this TCR beta chain was seen just once. Its target is not known. V was trimmed by 3 bases and J by 4 bases, leaving 13 bases between them. The CDR3 runs 14 residues. CDR1 and CDR2 (germline): SGHRS, YFSETQ. The data derive from a study of cytomegalovirus exposure and HLA in healthy donors. General observations from the study: Among donors in an Asian-associated ancestry cluster, a later analysis reportedly found fewer N-insertions than the approximately 700-donor mean. Sequencing had likely introduced a cluster of highly shared sequence variants as an artifact.

PCR employed 60 Vbeta and 13 Jbeta primers. Sequencing used immunoSEQ multiplex PCR; TCRdb keeps in-frame clones, though not all of them. The sample consists of about 190,000 clones, about 77% of them appearing once. The sample taken for sequencing was PBMCs. V gene TRBV5-1 combines with J gene TRBJ1-2, with a weak D call TRBD1 (6 bases). The origin of this receptor is a young man in good health and CMV-seropositive. CDR3 nucleotide sequence: TGCGCCAGCAGCTCCGGACAGACCTCCTATGGCTACACCTTC. It encodes CASSSGQTSYGYTF.